This T cell receptor (beta chain) was obtained from a study of beta chain features in type 1 diabetes (dated by TCRdb to the late 2010s). Looking at the study overall: Patients and healthy donors did not differ in mean age, gender distribution, total cell number or subset yield. A total of roughly 110 million sorted cells were examined across all samples, and the number of cells per subset was strongly correlated with RNA yield. The study compared TCRB repertoires of sorted circulating CD4+ T cell subsets between recently diagnosed type 1 diabetes patients and matched healthy donors. Regulatory and stem cell-like memory subsets were obtained from only 8 patients and roughly 8 healthy donors, while naive and central memory subsets were obtained from all 28 donors.

The CDR3 spans 14 residues, from the cysteine through the phenylalanine. Only the CDR3 region is kept as DNA, spanning 42 bases read in frame from base 1. Trimmed from V: 3 bases; trimmed from J: 2 bases; junction bases lacking a gene match: 2. Via the germline V gene, CDR1 is ENHRY and CDR2 SYGVKD. What the study reported, not specific to this receptor: The naive, central memory and regulatory TCRB repertoires appeared to resemble one another more closely among patients than among healthy donors. At VDJ recombination sites, patients with type 1 diabetes made fewer insertions and deleted more nucleotides, a pattern implying thymic rearrangement abnormalities. Shorter templates might be favored by PCR, yet because patient and control samples were amplified and corrected together, any such skew would affect both groups equally. Only small numbers of individuals were included in the HLA sub-analyses, which left unresolved whether HLA type had any influence on TCRB rearrangement. In all four CD4+ subsets, TCRB CDR3 length was moderately but significantly shorter in type 1 diabetes patients. Because cDNA was sequenced instead of genomic DNA, activated cells with high expression could be over-represented, although the groups did not differ in activation or CD3 levels.

A single peripheral blood draw of roughly 0.11 L on average was collected from each donor into heparinised tubes. Using a panel that included CD45RO, CCR7, CD25, CD127, CD95 and CD27, naive, central memory, regulatory and stem cell-like memory CD4+ T cells were sorted on a BD FACSAria II. All sorted populations exceeded 98% purity. Right away, PBMCs were isolated by Lymphoprep density gradient centrifugation and were stained directly, with no culture step. So that batch effects would be minimized, each experiment stained and sorted samples in pairs, pairing one healthy donor with one patient. This clone was seen only a few times. The specificity of this receptor is unknown. No quality values exist for individual bases; no much larger clone is one base distant. The High Capacity cDNA Reverse Transcription Kit was used to reverse transcribe all of the isolated RNA, meaning that expressed TCRB transcripts were what got sequenced. Deep immunoSEQ sequencing was performed on naive, central memory and regulatory T cell samples, with an average of about 3.57 million total reads per sample. After sorted cells were lysed in RLT buffer, RNA was extracted with DNase-treated RNeasy Micro or Mini kits, with the choice depending on cell number. Each cell subset was processed separately to prevent cross-contamination, with patient and healthy donor samples processed together. TCRB sequences were amplified from cDNA with the immunoSEQ multiplex PCR, producing 87-bp fragments spanning the CDR3 region. Amplicons were sequenced on the Illumina HiSeq platform. From the authors' description of their analysis: PCR bias was computationally corrected using synthetic template baselines, reads within Hamming distance 2 were collapsed, and singletons that could not be merged were discarded. By aligning reads against IMGT, V, D and J genes, CDR3 length, and insertions or deletions at six rearrangement sites were assigned. Clonotype counts were normalized to sorted cell number within each subset before computing true diversity and Gini coefficients with the tcR R package. Repertoire sharing was quantified using the overlap coefficient calculated on TCRB nucleotide sequences. Out-of-frame TCRB sequences from naive cells were analyzed to stand in for the pre-selection repertoire. What TCRdb holds here is the immuneACCESS table cut down to in-frame rearrangements. Part of the clones is not present; checked against another copy, under half of the missing clones reflect an unresolved V gene, and the others are unexplained. For V, J and clone size, that table is used; D and trimming come from the DNA. For this sample there are 640,000 or so clones; over 11% appear just once. The ten largest clones add up to just under 0.04% of the sample.

The chain employs TRBV10-3 and TRBJ2-3; 7 nucleotides in the junction match TRBD2. Sample: naive CD4+ T cells from blood. The cell subset or site label corresponds to: true naive CD4+ T cells. This TCR came from a man younger than 35 with type 1 diabetes. The DNA reads as follows: TGTGCCATCAGTGATCGGGGGGTCACAGATACGCAGTATTTT. Protein translation: CAISDRGVTDTQYF.